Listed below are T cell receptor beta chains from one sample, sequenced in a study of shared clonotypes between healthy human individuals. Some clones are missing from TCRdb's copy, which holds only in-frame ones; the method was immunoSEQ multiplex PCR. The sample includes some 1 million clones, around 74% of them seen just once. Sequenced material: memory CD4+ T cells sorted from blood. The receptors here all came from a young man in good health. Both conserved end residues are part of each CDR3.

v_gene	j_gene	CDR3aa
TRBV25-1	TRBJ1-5	CASSEFERVTNQPQHF
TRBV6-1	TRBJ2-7	CASRGQGFEEQYF
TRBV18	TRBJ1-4	CASSPSTSRNEKLFF
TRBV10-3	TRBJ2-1	CAISPQGLASSYNEQFF
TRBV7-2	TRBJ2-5	CASSLEGRIQETQYF
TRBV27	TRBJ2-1	CASGTGRTYNEQFF
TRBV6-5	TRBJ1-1	CASSYALGTAKKAFF
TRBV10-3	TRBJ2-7	CATGTGSYEQYF
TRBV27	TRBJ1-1	CASSYKENTEAFF
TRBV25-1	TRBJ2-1	CASSEYRGQSNEQFF
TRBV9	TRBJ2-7	CASNLPWTGVRFEQYF
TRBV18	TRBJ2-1	CASSPLGPLPPVF
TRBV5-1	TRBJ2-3	CASSLDSLAGTDTQYF
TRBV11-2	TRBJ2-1	CASSPRRTSGDEQFF
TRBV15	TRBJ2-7	CATSRDWLAGGPRSYEQYF
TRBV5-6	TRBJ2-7	CASSLDRSTYEQYF
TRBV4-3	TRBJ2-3	CASSQHPGVKATDTQYF
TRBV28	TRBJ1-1	CASSWSNTEAFF
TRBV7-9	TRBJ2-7	CASSLSGSSYEQYF
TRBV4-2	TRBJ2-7	CASSHYGTSGSYEQYF
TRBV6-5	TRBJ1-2	CASSYSGGGGGYTF
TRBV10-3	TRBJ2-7	CAISEGGGSSYEQYF
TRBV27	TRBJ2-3	CASSFKVGAGRLTDTQYF
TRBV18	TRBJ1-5	CASSPVGSDVGPQHF
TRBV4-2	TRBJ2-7	CASSQGPLAGGYEQYF
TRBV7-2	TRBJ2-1	CASSPGLGSTYEQFF
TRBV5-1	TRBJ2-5	CASSLRLFETQYF
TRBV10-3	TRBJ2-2	CAISSASDSGRATGELFF
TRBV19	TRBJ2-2	CASSIHTGTGGTGELFF
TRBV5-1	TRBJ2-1	CASSLTSGRYYNEQFF
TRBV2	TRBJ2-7	CASSVNRGPEQYF
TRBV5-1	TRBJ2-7	CASSTRTGGFEQYF
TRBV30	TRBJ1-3	CAWSEGGSGNTIYF
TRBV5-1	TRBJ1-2	CASSSTGKVDGYTF
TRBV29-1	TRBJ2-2	CSVVGQRSTGELFF
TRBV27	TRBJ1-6	CASSLFGGQGYSPLHF
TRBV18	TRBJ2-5	CASSPPRGSNQETQYF
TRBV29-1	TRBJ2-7	CSARAGLYEQYF
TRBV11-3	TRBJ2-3	CASSEGQGSTDTQYF
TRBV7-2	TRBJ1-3	CASSLVAGVGNTIYF
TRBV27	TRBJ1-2	CASSLSRGDYGYTF